A single sample gave rise to the 17 T cell receptor beta chains below, sequenced in a study of CD8+CD57+ T cells in acquired aplastic anemia. Genomic DNA, serving as template, underwent TCR beta VDJ and CDR3 profiling. MiXCR, applied by TCRdb to the reads, yields one record per CDR3 protein. The sample contains about 64,000 distinct CDR3 sequences, around 55% of which appear only once. The sequencing sample was made of sorted CD4+, CD8+, or CD8+CD57+ T cells (not recorded which) from PBMCs. Receptors originate from a human donor in good health, serving as a control.

The chain combines TRBV15 with TRBJ2-7; D call uncertain. The V and J ends lost 0 bases and 5 bases respectively, with 14 bases between them. The CDR3 is 15 amino acids. Germline loops: CDR1 LNHNV, CDR2 YYDKDF (reference sequence). CDR3 DNA: TGTGCCACCAGCAGAGATCCGCTAGGTGGACACGAGCAGTACTTC. Amino acids: CATSRDPLGGHEQYF.

This clonotype appeared many times. The rearrangement joins TRBV19 to TRBJ1-5; D remains unclear. This CDR3 has 18 residues. Germline V gives CDR1 LNHDA, CDR2 SQIVND (reference sequence). V was trimmed by 4 bases and J by 6 bases, leaving 25 bases between them. CDR3 DNA: TGTGCCAGTAGTACCCCGCCAGGATTTTCATGGCGAGGTCAGCCCCAGCATTTT. It yields the protein CASSTPPGFSWRGQPQHF. The full variable domain, its missing parts supplied by reference TRBV19 and TRBJ1-5, is DGGITQSPKYLFRKEGQNVTLSCEQNLNHDAMYWYRQDPGQGLRLIYYSQIVNDFQKGDIAEGYSVSREKKESFPLTVTSAQKNPTAFYLCASSTPPGFSWRGQPQHFGDGTRLSIL.

The table lists this clonotype with a few counts. At one of its ends the junction is not consistent with the germline gene, which may arise from a read error. The chain has TRBV12-3 or TRBV12-4 and TRBJ2-7; the match to TRBD1 covers 7 bases. This CDR3 region has 13 residues. As DNA, the CDR3 is TGTGCCAGCAGCGGAGACAGGGTGAGAGAGCAGAACTTC. It is translated as CASSGDRVREQNF.

The genes are TRBV19 and TRBJ1-1, with no clear D. The CDR3 length is 13 residues. The germline CDR1 and CDR2 sequences are LNHDA and SQIVND (reference sequence). The ends were cut back, 9 bases at V and 2 bases at J, with 13 bases in the middle. The CDR3 protein is CASRAEGNTEAFF. As DNA, the CDR3 is TGTGCCAGCCGAGCCGAGGGTAACACTGAAGCTTTCTTT.

The table lists this clonotype with many counts. The DNA of the CDR3 is TGTGCCAGCAGCGTAGCAGACGGGAGCTCTGGAAACACCATATATTTT. Protein product: CASSVADGSSGNTIYF. The chain uses TRBV9 and TRBJ1-3, with D unclear. V gave up 0 bases and J gave up 0 bases, with 10 bases separating them. The CDR3 is made up of 16 amino acids. Germline assignment: CDR1 SGDLS and CDR2 YYNGEE.

This chain uses TRBV7-6 with TRBJ2-1; the D gene is possibly TRBD1 (6 bases). This CDR3 contains 15 residues. Germline V gene lookup returns CDR1 SGHVS and CDR2 FNYEAQ. Between the trimmed V and J ends, which lost 4 bases and 1 base, there was a span of 11 bases. CDR3 DNA: TGTGCCAGCAGCTCATTCACAGGGTCCTACAATGAGCAGTTCTTC. Amino acids: CASSSFTGSYNEQFF.

This clonotype appeared a single time. V is TRBV24-1 and J is TRBJ2-5; D call uncertain. This CDR3 comprises 12 residues. CDR1 is KGHDR and CDR2 is SFDVKD in the germline V gene. Trimming shortened V by 5 bases and J by 5 bases, and 8 bases separated the two germline ends. The CDR3 is CATSAPGETQYF. The CDR3 nucleotides are TGTGCCACCAGTGCCCCCGGGGAGACCCAGTACTTC.

This clonotype was recorded a few times. V is TRBV19 and J is TRBJ1-6; perhaps TRBD1 as D (5 bases). With 11 bases removed from V and 0 bases from J, the gap between germline ends came to 11 bases. The CDR3 totals 14 residues. Germline values: CDR1 LNHDA, CDR2 SQIVND (reference sequence). The CDR3 DNA reads as TGTGCCGTACCAGGGAGCTCCTATAATTCACCCCTCCACTTT. Its translation is CAVPGSSYNSPLHF.

V and J are TRBV24-1 and TRBJ2-1; 9 bases match TRBD2. Germline assignment: CDR1 KGHDR and CDR2 SFDVKD. The CDR3 totals 15 residues. V trimming: 5 bases; J trimming: 14 bases; junction bases outside the gene matches: 15. In nucleotides, the CDR3 is TGTGCCACCAGTGGCCTCTCTCGGTCTAGCGGGAAGGAGTTCTTC. As protein: CATSGLSRSSGKEFF.

This clonotype was observed many times. The rearrangement uses TRBV5-5 and TRBJ1-6; weak D call: TRBD1 (5 bases). The CDR3 spans 16 residues. From germline, CDR1 is SGHKS and CDR2 YYEKEE (reference sequence). Trimming left V 1 base short and J 5 bases short, with 13 bases between. In DNA, the CDR3 is TGTGCCAGCAGCTTGTCGGGACGGCAACATAATTCACCCCTCCACTTT. Translated: CASSLSGRQHNSPLHF.

This clonotype was seen many times. The chain combines TRBV20-1 with TRBJ2-1; D might be TRBD2 (5 bases). This CDR3 has 15 residues. The V end was cut by 1 base, the J end by 5 bases, with 15 bases between. Per the germline V gene, CDR1 is DFQATT and CDR2 is SNEGSKA (reference sequence). CDR3 protein: CSARAPRGRDNEQFF. CDR3 bases: TGCAGTGCTAGAGCTCCCCGGGGTAGGGACAATGAGCAGTTCTTC.

This clonotype qualifies as medium-sized. V usage is TRBV15 and J usage is TRBJ2-7; D is possibly TRBD2 (6 bases). Trimming took off 1 base at V and 1 base at J, with 11 bases between the two ends. Germline loops: CDR1 LNHNV, CDR2 YYDKDF (reference sequence). The CDR3 is made up of 15 amino acids. The CDR3 region has the DNA TGTGCCACCAGCAGAGGGCGGGGCGAATCCTACGAGCAGTACTTC. Protein: CATSRGRGESYEQYF.

The genes are TRBV11-1 and TRBJ2-1; TRBD1 matches at 8 bases. Trimming at V came to 6 bases and at J to 7 bases, leaving 17 bases not matched to a gene. This CDR3 has 17 residues. CDR1 SGHAT and CDR2 FQDESV come from the germline V gene (reference sequence). The CDR3: CASSSPGQVVRPNEQFF. CDR3 nucleotides: TGTGCCAGCAGTTCCCCGGGACAGGTTGTTCGGCCGAATGAGCAGTTCTTC.

This CDR3 is CASSDLYSPLHF. CDR3 nucleotide sequence: TGTGCCAGCAGTGATCTGTATTCACCCCTCCACTTT. V gene TRBV2 combines with J gene TRBJ1-6; D not resolved. The V end lost 3 bases, the J end lost 8 bases, and 5 bases lay between the germline ends. The CDR3 sequence is 12 residues long. Germline CDR1 and CDR2: SNHLY and FYNNEI.

This clonotype was detected only once. In DNA form, the CDR3 reads TGTGCCACCAGTGACAATATCCGGGACACGGATACGCAGTATTTT. Translation gives CATSDNIRDTDTQYF. The V and J genes are TRBV24-1 and TRBJ2-3; the D gene is possibly TRBD1 (6 bases). The ends were cut back, 4 bases at V and 6 bases at J, with 16 bases in the middle. This CDR3 contains 15 residues. The germline gives CDR1 KGHDR, CDR2 SFDVKD.

This clonotype was observed many times. The V call is TRBV10-3, the J call TRBJ2-1, with TRBD2 matching over 11 bases. Germline CDR1 ENHRY, CDR2 SYGVKD. V was pared by 6 bases and J by 10 bases, with 17 bases of the junction left unmatched. CDR3 size: 17 residues. CDR3 bases: TGTGCCATCAGGACAGAAATAATAGCGGGAGGGCCCGGCGAGCAGTTCTTC. This sequence encodes CAIRTEIIAGGPGEQFF.

V is TRBV11-3 and J is TRBJ2-1, with D possibly being TRBD1 (5 bases). Trimming left V 8 bases short and J 0 bases short, with 11 bases between. Per the germline V gene, CDR1 is SGHNT and CDR2 is YENEEA. The CDR3 loop spans 14 amino acids. This CDR3 is CASVRDSSYNEQFF. The CDR3 DNA is TGTGCCAGCGTCCGCGACAGCTCCTACAATGAGCAGTTCTTC.